This TCR beta chain is from a study of blood T cell repertoires in COVID-19. Using immunoSEQ multiplex PCR, the repertoire was profiled, and TCRdb retains in-frame clones only, with some absent. The table lists 200,000 or so clones, 84% of them singletons, with 1.8% in the top ten. Participants were aged about 18 to 100 years from about two dozen US areas. Participants had their cohort set by participant-reported clinical history. V was clipped by 5 bases and J by 0 bases; unmatched bases: 5. The CDR3 covers 15 residues. CDR1 and CDR2 (germline): MRHNA, SNTAGT. The receptor comes from a man in his 60s who had recovered from COVID-19. This chain joins TRBV6-4 and TRBJ1-2, with 8 bases lining up with TRBD1. Sequencing was performed on PBMCs or T cells enriched from blood (not recorded which). The CDR3 loop is CASSPGTGANYGYTF. Here the CDR3 DNA reads TGTGCCAGCAGTCCCGGGACAGGAGCTAACTATGGCTACACCTTC.